This T cell receptor beta chain was found in a study of blood T cells in healthy people across ages. Study-wide points: The recorded TCR beta diversity per million T cells decreased in a roughly linear manner with age.

With a J-beta primer mix and a sample-barcoded 5' primer, a second PCR ran about 6 to 11 cycles. The template-switch adaptor, which had 12 random nucleotides, put a tag on each cDNA molecule. TCRdb independently ran MiXCR on the 5' RACE reads; one entry per CDR3 protein. The data hold approximately 810,000 distinct CDR3 sequences, with approximately 35% observed a single time. The CDR3 spans 16 residues. Trimming left V 1 base short and J 1 base short, with 11 bases between. CDR1 is SGHRS and CDR2 is YFSETQ in the germline V gene. Only a few counts were recorded for this clonotype. Its antigen is still unknown.

The receptor's source is a man aged 18 to 29 in good health. The chain uses TRBV5-1 and TRBJ2-2; no clear D. The sequencing input was blood. CDR3 loop: CASSLTAVVNTGELFF. CDR3 DNA: TGCGCCAGCAGCTTGACGGCAGTTGTGAACACCGGGGAGCTGTTTTTT.